This T cell receptor (beta chain) was profiled in a study of breast tumors, draining lymph nodes, adjacent tissues. Study-wide findings and caveats: The data were judged consistent with most tumor T cells coming from lymph node and expanding in tumor. Luminal-like breast cancer showed significantly greater tumor-nontumor repertoire similarity than basal-like breast cancer did. Tumor TCR diversity was below lymph nodes but above nontumor tissue.

Each CDR3 protein is one row after TCRdb ran MiXCR on the multiplex PCR reads. The table records about 150,000 distinct CDR3 sequences, 32% of them present only once. The lymph nodes were axillary draining lymph nodes from breast cancer patients. Regarding this clonotype: Its matching antigen is unknown.

The receptor was isolated from a female donor with breast cancer. Some clones in this sample may be carry-over from other donors' samples. The specimen was axillary lymph node tissue.

The CDR3 reads CASGAGTSEGTGELFF. Here the CDR3 DNA reads TGTGCTAGTGGGGCCGGGACTAGCGAGGGCACCGGGGAGCTGTTTTTT. The chain has TRBV12-5 and TRBJ2-2; TRBD2 agrees at 10 bases. With 6 bases clipped from V and 4 bases from J, the junction kept 8 bases outside the gene matches. Germline assignment: CDR1 LGHNT and CDR2 FRNRAP. This CDR3 comprises 16 residues. The full variable domain, rest sourced from reference TRBV12-5 and TRBJ2-2, is DARVTQTPRHKVTEMGQEVTMRCQPILGHNTVFWYRQTMMQGLELLAYFRNRAPLDDSGMPKDRFSAEMPDATLATLKIQPSEPRDSAVYFCASGAGTSEGTGELFFGEGSRLTVL.